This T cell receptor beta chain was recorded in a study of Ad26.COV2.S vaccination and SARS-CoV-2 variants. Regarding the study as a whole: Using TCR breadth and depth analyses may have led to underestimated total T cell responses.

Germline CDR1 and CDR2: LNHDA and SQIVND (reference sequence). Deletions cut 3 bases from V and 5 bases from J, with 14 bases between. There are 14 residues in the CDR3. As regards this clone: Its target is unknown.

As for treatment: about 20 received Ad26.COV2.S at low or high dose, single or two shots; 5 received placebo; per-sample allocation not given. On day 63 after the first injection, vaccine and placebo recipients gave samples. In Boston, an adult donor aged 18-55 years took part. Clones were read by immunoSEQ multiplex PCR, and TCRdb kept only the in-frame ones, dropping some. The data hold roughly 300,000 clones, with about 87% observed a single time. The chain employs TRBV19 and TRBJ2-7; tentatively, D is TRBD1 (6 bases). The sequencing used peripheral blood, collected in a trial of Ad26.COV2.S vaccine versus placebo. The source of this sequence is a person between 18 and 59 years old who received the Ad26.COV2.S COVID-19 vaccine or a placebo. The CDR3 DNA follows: TGTGCCAGTAGTATTCAGTCGGACAGCCACGAGCAGTACTTC. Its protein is CASSIQSDSHEQYF.